This T cell receptor (beta chain) was profiled in a study of T cell responses to AZD1222 COVID-19 vaccine. V shed 4 bases, J shed 7 bases, and the junction held 9 bases outside the gene matches. CDR1 SGHDT and CDR2 YYEEEE come from the germline V gene. The CDR3 has 15 residues. Assay used: immunoSEQ multiplex PCR; TCRdb lists only in-frame clones, some missing. The sample carries about 94,000 clones, 85% recorded once. Study-level findings and limits: Repertoires were obtained only post-peak T cell response. Clonal diversity was possibly underestimated, and white British individuals and females predominated among donors.

Details on this clone: Antigen specificity is unknown.

The input for sequencing was peripheral blood, taken 28 days after the second AZD1222 dose. The sequence was obtained from an adult who received the AZD1222 COVID-19 vaccine. The chain has TRBV5-6 and TRBJ1-4, with 8 bases identical to TRBD1. CDR3 nucleotides: TGTGCCAGCAGCATCAGTACACAGGGGGGTGAAAAACTGTTTTTT. It encodes CASSISTQGGEKLFF.